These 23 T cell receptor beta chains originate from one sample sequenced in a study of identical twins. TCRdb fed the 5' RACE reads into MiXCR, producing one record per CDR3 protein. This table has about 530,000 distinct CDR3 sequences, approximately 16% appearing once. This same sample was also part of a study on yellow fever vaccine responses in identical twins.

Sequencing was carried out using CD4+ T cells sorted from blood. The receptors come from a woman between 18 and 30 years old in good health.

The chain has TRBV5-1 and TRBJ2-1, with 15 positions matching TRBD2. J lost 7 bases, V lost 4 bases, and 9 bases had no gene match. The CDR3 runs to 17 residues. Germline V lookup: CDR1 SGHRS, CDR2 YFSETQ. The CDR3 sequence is CASSGGLAGGLRNEQFF. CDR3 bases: TGCGCCAGCAGCGGTGGACTAGCGGGGGGGCTAAGAAATGAGCAGTTCTTC.

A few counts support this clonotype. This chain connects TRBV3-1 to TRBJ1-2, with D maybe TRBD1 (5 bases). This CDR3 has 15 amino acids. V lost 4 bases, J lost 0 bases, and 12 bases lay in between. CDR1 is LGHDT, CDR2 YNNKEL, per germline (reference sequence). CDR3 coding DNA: TGTGCCAGCAGCCTCGGACGGGACGCTAACTATGGCTACACCTTC. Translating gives CASSLGRDANYGYTF.

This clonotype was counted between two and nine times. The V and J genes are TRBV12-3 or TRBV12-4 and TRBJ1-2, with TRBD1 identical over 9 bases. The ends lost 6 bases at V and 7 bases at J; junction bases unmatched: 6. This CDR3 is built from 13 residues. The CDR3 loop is CASSIRDRVGYTF. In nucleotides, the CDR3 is TGTGCCAGCAGCATCCGGGACAGGGTTGGCTACACCTTC.

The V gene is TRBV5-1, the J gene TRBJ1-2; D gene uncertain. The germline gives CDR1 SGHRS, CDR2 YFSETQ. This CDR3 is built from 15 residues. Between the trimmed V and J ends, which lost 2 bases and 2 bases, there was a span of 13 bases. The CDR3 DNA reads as TGCGCCAGCAGCTTTGGTCAGAATAACAACTATGGCTACACCTTC. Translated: CASSFGQNNNYGYTF.

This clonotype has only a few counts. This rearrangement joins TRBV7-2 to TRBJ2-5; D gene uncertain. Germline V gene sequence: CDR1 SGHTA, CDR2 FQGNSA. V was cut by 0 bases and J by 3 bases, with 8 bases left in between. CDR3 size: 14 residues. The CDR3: CASSLAVLEETQYF. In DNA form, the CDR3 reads TGTGCCAGCAGCTTAGCGGTATTAGAAGAGACCCAGTACTTC. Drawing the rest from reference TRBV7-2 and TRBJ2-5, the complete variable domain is GAGVSQSPSNKVTEKGKDVELRCDPISGHTALYWYRQSLGQGLEFLIYFQGNSAPDKSGLPSDRFSAERTGGSVSTLTIQRTQQEDSAVYLCASSLAVLEETQYFGPGTRLLVL.

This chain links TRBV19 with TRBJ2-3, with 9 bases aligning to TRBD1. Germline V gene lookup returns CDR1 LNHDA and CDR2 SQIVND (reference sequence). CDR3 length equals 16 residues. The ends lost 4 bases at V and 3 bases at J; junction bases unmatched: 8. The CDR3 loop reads CASSKTGGQGTDTQYF. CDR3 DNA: TGTGCCAGTAGTAAGACTGGCGGACAGGGGACAGATACGCAGTATTTT.

CDR3 amino acids: CAISGSTEAFF. The CDR3 DNA reads as TGTGCCATCAGTGGGTCTACTGAAGCTTTCTTT. This chain joins TRBV10-3 and TRBJ1-1; D is unresolved. Deletions cut 4 bases from V and 5 bases from J, with 5 bases between. CDR3 length: 11 amino acids. Germline V gene sequence: CDR1 ENHRY, CDR2 SYGVKD.

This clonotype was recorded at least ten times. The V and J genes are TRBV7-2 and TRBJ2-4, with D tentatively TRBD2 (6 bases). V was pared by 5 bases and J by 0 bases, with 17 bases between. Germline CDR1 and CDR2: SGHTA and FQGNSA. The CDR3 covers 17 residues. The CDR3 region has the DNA TGTGCCAGCAGCGAACCTGGACTATCCCTAGCCAAAAACATTCAGTACTTC. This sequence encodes CASSEPGLSLAKNIQYF.

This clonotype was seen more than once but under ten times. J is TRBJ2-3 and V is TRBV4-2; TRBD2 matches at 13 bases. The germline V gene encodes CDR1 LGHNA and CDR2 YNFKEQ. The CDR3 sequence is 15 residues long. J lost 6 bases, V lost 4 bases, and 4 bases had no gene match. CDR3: CASSPTSGGYDTQYF. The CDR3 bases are TGTGCCAGCAGCCCGACTAGCGGGGGGTATGATACGCAGTATTTT.

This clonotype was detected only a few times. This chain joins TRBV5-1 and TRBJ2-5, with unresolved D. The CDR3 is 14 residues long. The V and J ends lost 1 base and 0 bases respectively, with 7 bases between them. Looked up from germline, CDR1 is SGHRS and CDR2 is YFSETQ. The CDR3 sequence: CASSLRVDQETQYF. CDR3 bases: TGCGCCAGCAGCTTGAGGGTCGACCAAGAGACCCAGTACTTC. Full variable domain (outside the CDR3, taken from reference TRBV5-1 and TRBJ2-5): KAGVTQTPRYLIKTRGQQVTLSCSPISGHRSVSWYQQTPGQGLQFLFEYFSETQRNKGNFPGRFSGRQFSNSRSEMNVSTLELGDSALYLCASSLRVDQETQYFGPGTRLLVL.

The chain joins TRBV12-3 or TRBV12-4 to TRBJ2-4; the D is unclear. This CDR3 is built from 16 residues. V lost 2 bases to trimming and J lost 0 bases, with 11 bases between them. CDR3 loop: CASSLYAALAKNIQYF. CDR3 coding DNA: TGTGCCAGCAGTTTATATGCCGCTTTAGCCAAAAACATTCAGTACTTC.

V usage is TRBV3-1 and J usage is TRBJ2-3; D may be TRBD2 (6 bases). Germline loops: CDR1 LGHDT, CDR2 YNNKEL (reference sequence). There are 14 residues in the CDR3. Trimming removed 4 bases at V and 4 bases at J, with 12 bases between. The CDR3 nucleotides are TGTGCCAGCAGCCTACCGACTAGATCAGATACGCAGTATTTT. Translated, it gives CASSLPTRSDTQYF.

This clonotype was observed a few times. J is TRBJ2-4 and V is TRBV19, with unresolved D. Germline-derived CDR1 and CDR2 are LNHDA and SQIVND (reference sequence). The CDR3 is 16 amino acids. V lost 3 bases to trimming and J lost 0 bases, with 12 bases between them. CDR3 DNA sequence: TGTGCCAGTAGTATTCGAGCACAGAGAGCCAAAAACATTCAGTACTTC. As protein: CASSIRAQRAKNIQYF. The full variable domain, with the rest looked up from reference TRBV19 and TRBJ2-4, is DGGITQSPKYLFRKEGQNVTLSCEQNLNHDAMYWYRQDPGQGLRLIYYSQIVNDFQKGDIAEGYSVSREKKESFPLTVTSAQKNPTAFYLCASSIRAQRAKNIQYFGAGTRLSVL.

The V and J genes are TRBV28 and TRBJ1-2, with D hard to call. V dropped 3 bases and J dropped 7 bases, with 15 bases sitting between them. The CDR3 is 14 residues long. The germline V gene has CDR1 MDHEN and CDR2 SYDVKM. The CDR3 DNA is TGTGCCAGCAGTTTTACGGGAACCGGGAGTGGCTACACCTTC. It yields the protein CASSFTGTGSGYTF.

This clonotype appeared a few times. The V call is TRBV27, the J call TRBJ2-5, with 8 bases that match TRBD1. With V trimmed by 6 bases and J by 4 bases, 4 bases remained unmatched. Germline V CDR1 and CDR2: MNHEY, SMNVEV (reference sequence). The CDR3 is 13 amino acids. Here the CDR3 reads CASRGQGGETQYF. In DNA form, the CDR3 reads TGTGCCAGCAGAGGACAGGGAGGAGAGACCCAGTACTTC.

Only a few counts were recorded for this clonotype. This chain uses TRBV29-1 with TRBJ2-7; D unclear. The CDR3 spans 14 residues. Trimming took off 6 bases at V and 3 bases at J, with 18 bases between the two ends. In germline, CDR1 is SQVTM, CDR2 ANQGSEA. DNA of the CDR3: TGCAGCGTCCTCCAGAGTTCGGGTCTCTACGAGCAGTACTTC. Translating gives CSVLQSSGLYEQYF.

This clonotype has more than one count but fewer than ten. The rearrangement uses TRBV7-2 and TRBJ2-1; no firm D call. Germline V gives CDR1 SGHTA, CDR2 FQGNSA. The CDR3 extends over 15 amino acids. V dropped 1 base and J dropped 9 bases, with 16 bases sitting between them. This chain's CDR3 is CASSLGQIAVGEQFF. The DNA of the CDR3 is TGTGCCAGCAGCTTAGGGCAGATCGCGGTCGGTGAGCAGTTCTTC.

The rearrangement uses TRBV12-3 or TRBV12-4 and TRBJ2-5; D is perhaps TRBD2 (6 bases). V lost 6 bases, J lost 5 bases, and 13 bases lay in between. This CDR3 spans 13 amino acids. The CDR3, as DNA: TGTGCCAGCAGGGGGCTAGCGAGGGAGACCCAGTACTTC. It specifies CASRGLARETQYF.

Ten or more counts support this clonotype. The CDR3 sequence is CASSVNPGLAAGELFF. Written as DNA, the CDR3 is TGCGCCAGCAGCGTAAATCCGGGACTAGCGGCCGGGGAGCTGTTTTTT. This chain uses TRBV5-1 with TRBJ2-2, with TRBD2 matching over 11 bases. In germline, CDR1 is SGHRS, CDR2 YFSETQ. The J segment lost 6 bases and the V segment lost 4 bases, leaving 8 bases of the junction unmatched. This CDR3 comprises 16 residues.

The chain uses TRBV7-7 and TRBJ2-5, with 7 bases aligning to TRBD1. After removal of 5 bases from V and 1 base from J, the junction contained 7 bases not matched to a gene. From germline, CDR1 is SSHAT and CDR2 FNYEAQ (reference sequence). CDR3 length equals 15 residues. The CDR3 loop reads CASSPGTAIQETQYF. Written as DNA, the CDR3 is TGTGCCAGCAGCCCGGGGACAGCAATCCAAGAGACCCAGTACTTC.

The CDR3 DNA sequence: TGTGCCACCAGCAGAGTGGGACAGGGGGCGAACACCGGGGAGCTGTTTTTT. This gives the protein CATSRVGQGANTGELFF. This chain links TRBV15 with TRBJ2-2; the match to TRBD1 covers 11 bases. The length of the CDR3 is 17 residues. V lost 1 base and J lost 0; bases outside the gene matches: 1. The germline CDR1 and CDR2 sequences are LNHNV and YYDKDF (reference sequence).

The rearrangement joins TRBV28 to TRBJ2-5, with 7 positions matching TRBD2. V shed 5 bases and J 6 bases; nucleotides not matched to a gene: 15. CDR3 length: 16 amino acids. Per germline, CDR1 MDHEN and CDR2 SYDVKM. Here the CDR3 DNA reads TGTGCCAGCAGTCAGTCCTCGGGGGGTAATGTCAAGACCCAGTACTTC. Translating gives CASSQSSGGNVKTQYF.

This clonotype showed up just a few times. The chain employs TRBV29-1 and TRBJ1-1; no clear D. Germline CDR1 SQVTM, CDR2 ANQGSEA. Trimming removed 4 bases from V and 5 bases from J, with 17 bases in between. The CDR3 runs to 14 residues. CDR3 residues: CSVGSPSRGTEAFF. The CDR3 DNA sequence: TGCAGCGTTGGTAGCCCTTCACGTGGGACTGAAGCTTTCTTT.